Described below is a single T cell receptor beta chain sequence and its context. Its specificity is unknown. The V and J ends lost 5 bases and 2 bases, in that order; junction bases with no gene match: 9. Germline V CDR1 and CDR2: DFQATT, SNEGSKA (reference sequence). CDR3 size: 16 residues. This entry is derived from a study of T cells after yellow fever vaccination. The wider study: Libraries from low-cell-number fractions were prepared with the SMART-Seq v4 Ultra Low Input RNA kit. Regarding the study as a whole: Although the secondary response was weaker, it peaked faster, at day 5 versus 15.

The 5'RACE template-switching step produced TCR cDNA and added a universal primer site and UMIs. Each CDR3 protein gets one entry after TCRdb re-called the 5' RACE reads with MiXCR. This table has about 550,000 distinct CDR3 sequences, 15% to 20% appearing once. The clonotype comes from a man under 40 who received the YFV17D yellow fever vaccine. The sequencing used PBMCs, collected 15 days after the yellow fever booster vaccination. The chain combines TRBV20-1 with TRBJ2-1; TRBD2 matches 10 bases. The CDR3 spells CSAQDHSGRAYNEQFF. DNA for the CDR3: TGCAGTGCTCAAGATCACAGCGGGAGGGCCTACAATGAGCAGTTCTTC.